This T cell receptor (beta chain) was obtained from a study of PD-L1 blockade in urothelial cancer. About the research overall: Atezolizumab was started by patients in the mid-2010s at 1,200 mg intravenously every 3 weeks.

Repertoires were generated with immunoSEQ multiplex PCR, while TCRdb's copy carries only in-frame clones and drops some. The sample has some 40,000 clones; roughly 82% are singletons. The CDR3 has 12 residues. Trimming cost V 5 bases and J 3 bases, with 7 bases left between them. Germline values: CDR1 PRHDT, CDR2 FYEKMQ (reference sequence). Regarding time point: peripheral blood 6 weeks after treatment start. The clonotype was recovered from a man aged 40-50 years with urothelial cancer. The chain uses TRBV13 and TRBJ1-2; no clear D gene. The sequencing here drew on PBMCs, taken around atezolizumab (anti-PD-L1) treatment. CDR3 amino acids: CASSRRDYGYTF. The CDR3 DNA reads as TGTGCCAGCAGCCGCCGAGACTATGGCTACACCTTC.